The subject of this entry is one T cell receptor beta chain. Its antigen is unknown. After constant-region reverse-primer amplification, full-length variable regions underwent semi-nested PCR with Nested Universal Primer A. Using its own MiXCR run on the 5' RACE reads, TCRdb lists one record per CDR3 protein. Among 8,400 or so distinct CDR3 sequences listed, 60% were seen once. Study conclusions and caveats: Tumor Treg TCRs overlapped most with tumor naive CD4+ cells. The TCR gene usage of tumor memory CD4+ T cells clustered together with blood and lymph node memory CD4+ cells and with lymph node naive CD4+ cells.

Memory CD4+ T cells were sorted as CD4+CD45RO+CD25- cells. Germline-derived CDR1 and CDR2 are SGHTA and FQGTGA. CDR3 size: 13 residues. The germline V and J ends were trimmed by 3 bases and 3 bases, with 9 bases remaining between them. J is TRBJ2-7 and V is TRBV7-3; a weak D match, TRBD1 (5 bases). Material: tumor-infiltrating memory CD4+ T cells sorted from the breast tumor. Subset denoted: memory CD4+ T cells, CD4+CD45RO+CD25-. This TCR was recovered from a female donor with breast cancer. CDR3 DNA sequence: TGTGCCAGCAGCTTGGACATGGGCTACGAGCAGTACTTC. Protein sequence: CASSLDMGYEQYF. Together with reference TRBV7-3 and TRBJ2-7, the CDR3 gives the full variable domain: GAGVSQTPSNKVTEKGKYVELRCDPISGHTALYWYRQSLGQGPEFLIYFQGTGAADDSGLPNDRFFAVRPEGSVSTLKIQRTERGDSAVYLCASSLDMGYEQYFGPGTRLTVT.